These T cell receptor beta chains were read from a single sample in a study of OX40 agonist ivuxolimab in advanced cancers. Sequencing was performed with immunoSEQ multiplex PCR; in TCRdb, only in-frame clones are kept and a portion is missing. The sample contains under 70,000 clones, about 85% of which appear only once. This sample comprised CD4+ or CD8+ T cells sorted from blood, obtained in a trial of the OX40 agonist ivuxolimab. These receptors all stem from an adult with an advanced solid tumor such as melanoma, head and neck, liver or kidney cancer. The conserved cysteine and the conserved F or W are not part of the CDR3 here. D genes are given only for firm matches. The listing skips clone size in some rows; elsewhere it reads once, few, many or a size class.

J | D | V | size | CDR3
TRBJ2-7 | TRBD2 | TRBV5-6 | . | ASSFVSGRASHEQY
TRBJ1-6 | . | TRBV19 | few | ASRDSQVRSLH
TRBJ1-5 | . | TRBV19 | . | ASSILRSNQPQH
TRBJ2-1 | TRBD2 | TRBV19 | . | ASSISASGGGVNEQF
TRBJ2-5 | TRBD2 | TRBV29-1 | . | SARSSGGKTQY
TRBJ1-4 | . | TRBV7-5 | . | VTLPPGANEKLF
TRBJ2-7 | . | TRBV5-1 | . | ASSSAGTYEQY
TRBJ1-2 | TRBD1 | TRBV7-2 | . | ASSSTGQTYGYT
TRBJ2-1 | . | TRBV9 | . | ASSTASYNEQF
TRBJ2-7 | . | TRBV7-8 | . | ASSLYHRLSQRGSYEQY
TRBJ2-1 | . | TRBV18 | . | ASSPIGLRLNEQF
TRBJ1-2 | TRBD1 | TRBV5-1 | . | ASSLVQGAGGYT
TRBJ1-5 | . | TRBV7-2 | large | ASSSGNLQPQH
TRBJ2-5 | . | TRBV5-4 | . | ASSRAQETQY
TRBJ2-3 | . | TRBV2 | . | ASTKRRSPLSTDTQY
TRBJ2-5 | TRBD1 | TRBV18 | once | ASSDRGLQETQY
TRBJ2-7 | . | TRBV19 | . | ASSISGGLSSYEQY
TRBJ2-5 | TRBD2 | TRBV29-1 | . | SVKAGVTQETQY